This T cell receptor (beta chain) appears in the sequencing data of a study of T-cell memory formation after mild COVID-19 (dated by TCRdb to about 2021). Study-level background: Most TCR sequence clusters were specific to one of the two donors. Longitudinal TCRalpha and TCRbeta repertoire sequencing tracked T-cell clones expanding and contracting after mild COVID-19 in a couple of donors. Two young, previously healthy adult volunteers, one female and one male, were included in the cohort.

PBMCs were isolated by Ficoll-Paque density gradient centrifugation. Reading the germline V gene gives CDR1 LGHNA and CDR2 YNFKEQ. Germline trimming amounts to 0 bases on V and 8 bases on J, with 4 as the count of junction bases outside the gene matches. Taken from cysteine to phenylalanine, the CDR3 has 14 residues. Just the 42-base CDR3 DNA is kept, in frame starting at base 1. Study-wide findings and limitations: The detection of some responding clones in pre-infection memory suggests that pre-existing cross-reactive memory T cells joined the SARS-CoV-2 response. The study included only a couple of mild cases, and larger cohorts that include severe cases with pre-infection samples were judged to be necessary. Clones that contracted from day 15 to 85 showed balanced CD4/CD8 phenotypes, whereas a second wave of clones that expanded from day 15 to 37 leaned towards CD4+. Whether the second-wave clones peaking on day 37 were SARS-CoV-2 specific was not confirmed. Contracting CD4+ clones appeared mostly in the CM and EM memory subsets, whereas CD8+ clones were enriched in EMRA.

Sequencing instrument: Illumina NovaSeq 6000. cDNA libraries for TCRalpha and TCRbeta were prepared by 5'RACE using constant-segment primers, with sample barcodes and unique molecular identifiers added. Trizol reagent was used to extract RNA from every sample. The libraries were amplified in two PCR steps, and the second step added a second sample barcode and Illumina TruSeq adapters. The libraries were sequenced on an Illumina NovaSeq using 2 x 150 bp paired-end reads. The authors processed their data as follows. With migec v1.2.7, reads were demultiplexed and then collapsed into UMI-guided consensus sequences. Using mixcr v2.1.11, UMI consensuses were aligned to TRA and TRB V and J templates and then assembled into clonotypes. A clonotype was counted as expanded or contracted only if both edgeR and NoisET called the change significant, with noise models trained on biological replicates. For edgeR calls, a false discovery rate-adjusted p below 0.01 and a log2 fold-change threshold of 1 were applied. As an exploratory analysis of dynamics, PCA with hierarchical clustering was applied to max-normalized trajectories of the 1000 most abundant clonotypes. Separately sequenced CD4+ and CD8+ repertoires were used to assign the CD4 or CD8 phenotype of responding clones. Through fastp at Q25 and MiXCR, TCRdb rebuilt clones from the public reads, retaining in-frame beta chains. CDR3 protein sequences are deduplicated, and each keeps its most common genes and DNA. The V and J calls and clone size come from TCRdb's table, not from the authors' own analysis. Within this sample are 270,000 or so distinct CDR3 sequences, with more than 15% of them counted one time only. More than 20% of the sample lies in the top ten.

Comments on this clonotype: The specificity of this receptor is unknown. No much larger clonotype is one base removed from it; base qualities were not supplied.

The chain joins TRBV4-2 to TRBJ1-2, with 9 bases in between that match TRBD1. The material sequenced was PBMCs or a T cell subset sorted from them (not recorded which). The TCR comes from a man aged 18 to 29 who had mild COVID-19 (a few samples of this study predate the infection). The sample titles of this study are shuffled in the database, so cell type and time point are left out; the donor was told from shared clones. This receptor has the CDR3 CASSQDITGGGYTF. The nucleotide sequence reads as follows: TGTGCCAGCAGCCAAGATATTACAGGGGGCGGCTACACCTTC.